The source of this T cell receptor beta chain is a study of Graves' ophthalmopathy and Graves' hyperthyroidism. Study-wide background: The authors collected peripheral blood at initial diagnosis, before any treatment. Study results and limitations: The majority of expanded thyroid clonotypes above 0.001 frequency also occurred in blood. Predictions made by the model for ophthalmopathy progression reached 70.59% sensitivity and about 72% specificity.

At least ten counts were recorded for this clonotype. As yet, its antigen is unknown. The germline V and J ends were trimmed by 4 bases and 4 bases, with 14 bases remaining between them. Germline CDR1 reads SGHDT; CDR2 reads YYEEEE. The CDR3 extends over 14 amino acids. RNA transcripts yielded amplified TCR beta CDR3 regions. The workflow started with a first-round RT-PCR run with HTBI primers and then moved on to a second-round multiplex PCR. A single record per CDR3 protein comes from TCRdb applying MiXCR to the multiplex PCR reads. This table has 340,000 or so distinct CDR3 sequences, roughly 16% appearing once. What supplied the PBMCs was 7.5 to 10 ml of fresh peripheral blood.

The V call is TRBV5-6, the J call TRBJ1-1; D is unresolved. This TCR was sampled from an adult man with Graves' ophthalmopathy. The source material was peripheral blood. This CDR3 reads CASSGRYAGTEAFF. CDR3 DNA sequence: TGTGCCAGCAGCGGACGGTATGCGGGCACTGAAGCTTTCTTT.